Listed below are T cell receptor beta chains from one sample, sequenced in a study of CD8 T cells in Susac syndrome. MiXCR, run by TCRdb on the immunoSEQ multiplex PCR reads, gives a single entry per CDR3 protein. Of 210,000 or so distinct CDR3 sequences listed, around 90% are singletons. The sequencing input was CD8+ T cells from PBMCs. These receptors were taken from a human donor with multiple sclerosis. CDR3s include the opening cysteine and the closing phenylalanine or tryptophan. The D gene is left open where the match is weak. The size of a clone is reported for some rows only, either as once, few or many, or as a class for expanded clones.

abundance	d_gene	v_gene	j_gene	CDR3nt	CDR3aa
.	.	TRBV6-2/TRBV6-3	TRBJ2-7	TGTGCCAGCAGTTATGGGGTCCACGAGCAGTACTTC	CASSYGVHEQYF
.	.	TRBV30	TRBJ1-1	TGTGCCTGGAGGGGTCCCAATGAAGCTTTCTTT	CAWRGPNEAFF
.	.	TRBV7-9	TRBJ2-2	TGTGCCAGCAGCTTAAGATTTCTAGACACCGGGGAGCTGTTTTTT	CASSLRFLDTGELFF
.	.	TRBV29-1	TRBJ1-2	TGCAGCGTTGCCGCCCCCCATGGCTACACCTTC	CSVAAPHGYTF
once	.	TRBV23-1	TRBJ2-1	TGCGCCAGCAGTCAATCCGTCCCCCCGCAGTTCTTC	CASSQSVPPQFF
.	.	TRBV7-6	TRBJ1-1	TGTGCCAGCAGCCCCCTCGGGGGGAACACTGAAGCTTTCTTT	CASSPLGGNTEAFF
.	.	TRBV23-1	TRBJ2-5	TGCGCCAGCAGTCAATCGGCGGGCGCAGAGACCCAGTACTTC	CASSQSAGAETQYF
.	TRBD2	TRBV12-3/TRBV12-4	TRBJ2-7	TGTGCCAGCAGTTTTTTGGCGGGGGGCGGGGAGCAGTACTTC	CASSFLAGGGEQYF
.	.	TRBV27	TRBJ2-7	TGTGCCAGCAGTTTTACGTACTCCTACGAGCAGTACTTC	CASSFTYSYEQYF
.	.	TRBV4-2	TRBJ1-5	TGTGCCAGCAGCCAAGAGGTTCAACTAAGCAATCAGCCCCAGCATTTT	CASSQEVQLSNQPQHF
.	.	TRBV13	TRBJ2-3	TGTGCCAGCAGCTACCTCGATACGCAGTATTTT	CASSYLDTQYF
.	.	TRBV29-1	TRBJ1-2	TGCAGCGCCGACGGTAACTATGGCTACACCTTC	CSADGNYGYTF
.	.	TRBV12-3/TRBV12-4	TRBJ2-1	TGTGCCAGCAGCGCTTCTGCGAATGATGAGCAGTTCTTC	CASSASANDEQFF
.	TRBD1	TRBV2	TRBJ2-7	TGTGCCAGCGGCCGGGACAGACAGTACTTC	CASGRDRQYF
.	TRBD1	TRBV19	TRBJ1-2	TGTGCCAGTAGTTCCGACGGACAGGGGATTCGCTATGGCTACACCTTC	CASSSDGQGIRYGYTF
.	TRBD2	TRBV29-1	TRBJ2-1	TGCAGCGTTGAATGGACTAGCGGGAGCGCCTACAATGAGCAGTTCTTC	CSVEWTSGSAYNEQFF
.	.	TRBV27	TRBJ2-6	TGTGCCAGCAGTCTCTCAACCGGGGGGGCCAACGTCCTGACTTTC	CASSLSTGGANVLTF
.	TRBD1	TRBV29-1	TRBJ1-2	TGCAGCGTCCCAGGGGGGGATGGCTACACCTTC	CSVPGGDGYTF
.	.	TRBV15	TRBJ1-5	TGTGCCACCAGCCAGGGTTGGAGTAGTCAGCCCCAGCATTTT	CATSQGWSSQPQHF
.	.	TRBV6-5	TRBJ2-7	TGTGCCAGCAGTTACAACGGGCCGGGGTCCTACGAGCAGTACTTC	CASSYNGPGSYEQYF
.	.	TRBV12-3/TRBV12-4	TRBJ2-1	TGTGCCAGCAGCTCTGGGGGGCCCCGGGATTACAATGAGCAGTTCTTC	CASSSGGPRDYNEQFF
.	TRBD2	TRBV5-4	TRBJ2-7	TGTGCCAGCAGCCTTAGCGGGGGGGAATACGAGCAGTACTTC	CASSLSGGEYEQYF
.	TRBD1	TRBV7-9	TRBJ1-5	TGTGCCAGCAGCTTAGCGGGCAGGGGGATTCAGCCCCAGCATTTT	CASSLAGRGIQPQHF
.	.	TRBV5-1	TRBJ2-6	TGCGCCAGCAGCTTCGATCACTCTGGGGCCAACGTCCTGACTTTC	CASSFDHSGANVLTF
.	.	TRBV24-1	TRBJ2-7	TGTGCCACCGGGCCGGTCCTAGCCTACGAGCAGTACTTC	CATGPVLAYEQYF
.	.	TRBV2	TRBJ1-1	TGTGCCAGCGTTGGTATTGTTGCCATCCCGAACACTGAAGCTTTCTTT	CASVGIVAIPNTEAFF
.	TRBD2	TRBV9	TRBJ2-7	TGTGCCAGCAGCGTAGGCGGAGCGGGAGAAATCGAGCAGTACTTC	CASSVGGAGEIEQYF
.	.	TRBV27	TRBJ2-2	TGTGCCACCCAGGTGTCCGGGTACAACACCGGGGAGCTGTTTTTT	CATQVSGYNTGELFF
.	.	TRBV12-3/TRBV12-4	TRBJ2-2	TGTGCCAGCAGCCAATACCTCTCCCGCGGGACCGGGGAGCTGTTTTTT	CASSQYLSRGTGELFF
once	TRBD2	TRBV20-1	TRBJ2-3	TGCAGTGCTAGAATACTAGCGGCTAGCACAGATACGCAGTATTTT	CSARILAASTDTQYF
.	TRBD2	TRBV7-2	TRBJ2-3	TGTGCCAGCAGCTTAGACTTAGCGGGGGGGGCGTGGAGAACGCAGTATTTT	CASSLDLAGGAWRTQYF